The 24 T cell receptor beta chains below were found in one sample sequenced in a study of response to subunit inactivated influenza vaccine. TCRdb passed the RT-PCR reads through MiXCR, listing each CDR3 protein once. The sample carries under 550,000 distinct CDR3 sequences, about 8% recorded once. The sequencing used PBMCs from blood, collected 23 months after vaccination. Source of these receptors: a man aged 50-75 years who received an inactivated influenza vaccine.

This clonotype has more than one count but fewer than ten. The chain recombines TRBV14 with TRBJ2-1; possibly TRBD2 for D (6 bases). Looked up from germline, CDR1 is SGHDN and CDR2 is FVKESK. This CDR3 has 17 amino acids. With 5 bases removed from V and 0 bases from J, the gap between germline ends came to 17 bases. CDR3 sequence (DNA): TGTGCCAGCAGCTTTTACCGGGACTCGAGCTCCTACAATGAGCAGTTCTTC. Translation gives CASSFYRDSSSYNEQFF.

J is TRBJ1-2 and V is TRBV29-1; D unclear. Germline values: CDR1 SQVTM, CDR2 ANQGSEA. The length of the CDR3 is 15 residues. V lost 0 bases and J lost 4, with 15 bases in between. The CDR3 here is CSVEDGSWYSYGYTF. DNA for the CDR3: TGCAGCGTTGAAGACGGCAGCTGGTATAGCTATGGCTACACCTTC.

This clonotype has more than one count but fewer than ten. This chain joins TRBV15 and TRBJ2-7; 7 nucleotides align to TRBD1. Germline V gene lookup returns CDR1 LNHNV and CDR2 YYDKDF (reference sequence). The CDR3 consists of 15 residues. V lost 0 bases and J lost 4; bases outside the gene matches: 6. The CDR3 DNA follows: TGTGCCACCAGCAGAGATCGGTACAGGGGTTACGAGCAGTACTTC. Amino acid sequence: CATSRDRYRGYEQYF.

This clonotype was detected many times. V is TRBV28 and J is TRBJ2-1; D unclear. The CDR3 is 11 residues long. Germline V CDR1 and CDR2: MDHEN, SYDVKM. V lost 5 bases and J lost 5, with 4 bases in between. This CDR3 reads CASSPNNEQFF. The CDR3 region has the DNA TGTGCCAGCAGTCCTAACAATGAGCAGTTCTTC. Using reference TRBV28 and TRBJ2-1 for the parts outside the CDR3, the full variable domain is DVKVTQSSRYLVKRTGEKVFLECVQDMDHENMFWYRQDPGLGLRLIYFSYDVKMKEKGDIPEGYSVSREKKERFSLILESASTNQTSMYLCASSPNNEQFFGPGTRLTVL.

This chain connects TRBV29-1 to TRBJ2-5; the D is unclear. Trimming shortened V by 6 bases and J by 4 bases, and 12 bases separated the two germline ends. Per the germline V gene, CDR1 is SQVTM and CDR2 is ANQGSEA. The CDR3 loop spans 12 amino acids. Written as DNA, the CDR3 is TGCAGCGTCGCGCGAACCCCAGAGACCCAGTACTTC. It is translated as CSVARTPETQYF.

The chain uses TRBV11-1 and TRBJ2-3, with D tentatively TRBD1 or TRBD2 (5 bases each). CDR1 is SGHAT, CDR2 FQDESV, per germline (reference sequence). The CDR3 covers 19 residues. V was cut by 3 bases and J by 5 bases, with 27 bases left in between. The CDR3 loop is CASSFGMLFDRGNRDTQYF. As DNA, the CDR3 is TGTGCCAGCAGCTTCGGGATGTTGTTCGATAGGGGCAATAGAGATACGCAGTATTTT.

The chain joins TRBV5-1 to TRBJ2-2, with D unresolved. Between the trimmed V and J ends, which lost 4 bases and 4 bases, there was a span of 11 bases. The germline CDR1 and CDR2 sequences are SGHRS and YFSETQ. The CDR3 length is 14 residues. CDR3 sequence reads: CASSTPAATGELFF. Written as DNA, the CDR3 is TGCGCCAGCAGCACCCCGGCGGCCACCGGGGAGCTGTTTTTT.

This clonotype came up many times. This chain uses TRBV7-2 with TRBJ2-3, with a weak D call TRBD2 (7 bases). Germline V gives CDR1 SGHTA, CDR2 FQGNSA. V lost 6 bases and J lost 5, with 15 bases in between. The CDR3 is made up of 14 amino acids. The chain's CDR3 is CASRKSGGVDTQYF. CDR3 bases: TGTGCCAGCAGGAAATCGGGGGGCGTAGATACGCAGTATTTT.

This clonotype was recorded a few times. The V call is TRBV5-1, the J call TRBJ2-5, with 8 bases identical to TRBD2. CDR3 length: 15 residues. V lost 0 bases and J lost 2; bases outside the gene matches: 3. Looked up from germline, CDR1 is SGHRS and CDR2 is YFSETQ. The CDR3, as DNA: TGCGCCAGCAGCTTGGGACTAGCGCCACAAGAGACCCAGTACTTC. This sequence encodes CASSLGLAPQETQYF.

This clonotype was seen more than once but under ten times. The rearrangement uses TRBV27 and TRBJ1-5; D remains ambiguous. CDR1 MNHEY and CDR2 SMNVEV come from the germline V gene (reference sequence). CDR3 length: 12 amino acids. Trimming took 4 bases from V and 3 from J, leaving 4 bases between them. The chain's CDR3 is CASSSINQPQHF. CDR3 coding DNA: TGTGCCAGCAGTTCGATCAATCAGCCCCAGCATTTT.

This clonotype was counted between two and nine times. The rearrangement uses TRBV3-1 and TRBJ2-2; D gene uncertain. The V end lost 4 bases, the J end lost 3 bases, and 12 bases lay between the germline ends. CDR3 length: 15 residues. Germline V CDR1 and CDR2: LGHDT, YNNKEL (reference sequence). The CDR3 region is CASSPDDTYTGELFF. The CDR3 nucleotides are TGTGCCAGCAGCCCCGATGACACGTACACCGGGGAGCTGTTTTTT.

This clonotype has a count of ten or more. This sequence joins TRBV11-2 and TRBJ1-4, with D possibly being TRBD1 (5 bases). Germline CDR1 reads SGHAT; CDR2 reads FQNNGV. The CDR3 runs to 16 residues. Trimming removed 4 bases at V and 0 bases at J, with 12 bases between. The CDR3 DNA sequence: TGTGCCAGCAGCTCGTTCTACAGGACAACTAATGAAAAACTGTTTTTT. This gives the protein CASSSFYRTTNEKLFF.

V and J are TRBV11-2 and TRBJ1-2; D unclear. V dropped 6 bases and J dropped 4 bases, with 12 bases sitting between them. The CDR3 contains 13 residues. Germline lookup yields CDR1 SGHAT and CDR2 FQNNGV. The CDR3 loop is CASRHNALYGYTF. The CDR3 nucleotides are TGTGCCAGCAGGCATAATGCACTCTATGGCTACACCTTC.

This clonotype was observed a few times. The chain is built from TRBV2 and TRBJ2-3; 11 nucleotides align to TRBD2. The CDR3 is made up of 13 amino acids. CDR1 SNHLY and CDR2 FYNNEI come from the germline V gene. The V gene end was trimmed by 9 bases and the J gene end by 8 bases; junction bases not matched to a gene: 7. The CDR3 nucleotides read TGTGCCAGTGGGACTAGCGGTCTGAGTACGCAGTATTTT. Its protein product is CASGTSGLSTQYF.

This clonotype was seen at least ten times. This sequence joins TRBV29-1 and TRBJ2-2; 13 bases agree with TRBD2. V shed 5 bases, J shed 1 base, and the junction held 4 bases outside the gene matches. The CDR3 is 16 amino acids. Germline V gives CDR1 SQVTM, CDR2 ANQGSEA. CDR3 coding DNA: TGCAGCGTTCTGGGACTAGCGGGGAAGAACACCGGGGAGCTGTTTTTT. Translating gives CSVLGLAGKNTGELFF.

The CDR3 spells CATSSRGSGANVLTF. The CDR3 coding sequence is TGTGCCACCAGCAGCCGGGGGTCTGGGGCCAACGTCCTGACTTTC. The rearrangement uses TRBV15 and TRBJ2-6, with D possibly TRBD2 on 6 matching bases. CDR1 and CDR2 (germline): LNHNV, YYDKDF (reference sequence). CDR3 length equals 15 residues. Trimming pared 3 bases from V and 1 base from J, leaving 7 bases between.

This clonotype came up a few times. The chain recombines TRBV29-1 with TRBJ2-5; D gene ambiguous. Germline loops: CDR1 SQVTM, CDR2 ANQGSEA. The length of the CDR3 is 13 residues. CDR3 in DNA: TGCAGTACAGTTAGGACCCCACAAGAGACCCAGTACTTC. The encoded protein is CSTVRTPQETQYF.

This clonotype was recorded many times. The J gene is TRBJ2-2, the V gene TRBV5-1, with 10 nucleotides matching TRBD2. CDR3 size: 16 residues. The germline V gene encodes CDR1 SGHRS and CDR2 YFSETQ. V gave up 2 bases and J gave up 5 bases; unmatched junction bases: 6. DNA of the CDR3: TGCGCCAGCAGCTTTCTCACTAGCGGGAATACCGGGGAGCTGTTTTTT. It translates to CASSFLTSGNTGELFF.

The J gene is TRBJ2-4, the V gene TRBV7-2; TRBD1 or TRBD2 may be the D gene (5 bases each). The CDR3 extends over 14 amino acids. Germline CDR1 SGHTA, CDR2 FQGNSA. V was trimmed by 4 bases and J by 4 bases, leaving 11 bases between them. The CDR3 protein is CASSSGAAKNIQYF. The CDR3 region has the DNA TGTGCCAGCAGCTCCGGGGCGGCTAAAAACATTCAGTACTTC.

In its sample, this clonotype was seen a few times. The rearrangement links TRBV7-2 to TRBJ2-6; D is unresolved. CDR3 length equals 14 residues. The V end was cut by 3 bases, the J end by 4 bases, with 7 bases between. Germline loops: CDR1 SGHTA, CDR2 FQGNSA. The chain's CDR3 is CASSFRPGANVLTF. In nucleotides, the CDR3 is TGTGCCAGCAGCTTTAGGCCCGGGGCCAACGTCCTGACTTTC.

The chain joins TRBV4-3 to TRBJ2-3; D gene unclear. The V end was cut by 0 bases, the J end by 6 bases, with 7 bases between. Germline CDR1 is LGHNA and CDR2 is YSLEER. This CDR3 region has 13 residues. The CDR3 loop reads CASSQETRDTQYF. In nucleotides, the CDR3 is TGCGCCAGCAGCCAAGAAACCAGGGATACGCAGTATTTT.

The V and J genes are TRBV5-1 and TRBJ1-1; D is ambiguous. CDR3 length: 14 amino acids. Per the germline V gene, CDR1 is SGHRS and CDR2 is YFSETQ. V was cut by 0 bases and J by 5 bases, with 11 bases left in between. The CDR3 here is CASSLAFMGTEAFF. The CDR3 DNA reads TGCGCCAGCAGCTTGGCGTTTATGGGGACTGAAGCTTTCTTT.

The CDR3 DNA sequence: TGTGCCAGCAGGCCAGCGGGAGGGTTCGGCACCGGGGAGCTGTTTTTT. Its translation: CASRPAGGFGTGELFF. V and J are TRBV28 and TRBJ2-2, with 10 nucleotides matching TRBD2. Trimming removed 6 bases from V and 4 bases from J; junction bases left unmatched: 8. In germline, CDR1 is MDHEN, CDR2 SYDVKM. CDR3 length: 16 amino acids.

This clonotype has just a few counts. V and J are TRBV20-1 and TRBJ2-1; D uncertain. V was pared by 5 bases and J by 5 bases, with 10 bases between. There are 12 residues in the CDR3. Germline loops: CDR1 DFQATT, CDR2 SNEGSKA (reference sequence). CDR3 region: CSAPPSNNEQFF. The CDR3 nucleotides are TGCAGTGCTCCCCCGAGCAACAATGAGCAGTTCTTC.